Following are 26 T cell receptor beta chains from one sample sequenced in a study of tumor-infiltrating lymphocytes in primary liver carcinoma. A primer matching the constant region was used to make TCR beta cDNA from 500 ng of total RNA. Amplification in three nested multiplex PCR rounds with slightly modified ARM-PCR gave rise to TCR beta libraries. Running roughly 10 cycles apiece, the first two PCR rounds relied on TRBV1-TRBV30 forward primers together with a C-beta reverse primer. A single record per CDR3 protein comes from TCRdb applying MiXCR to the multiplex PCR reads. The top ten clones hold 9.3% of a sample with approximately 110,000 distinct CDR3 sequences, 50% to 65% of them seen once. Co-extraction of both nucleic acids (RNA and DNA) used roughly 19-33 mg of unsorted bulk tissue. What was sequenced was liver tumor tissue from sampling region 1. Documented subset: tumor region T1, superior pole. These receptors were collected from an older woman with primary liver carcinoma and hepatitis B virus infection.

The chain links TRBV28 to TRBJ1-5; D perhaps matches TRBD1 (5 bases). V shed 2 bases and J shed 1 base, with 6 bases lying between them. Germline-derived CDR1 and CDR2 are MDHEN and SYDVKM. The CDR3 sequence is 14 residues long. CDR3 sequence reads: CASSLRDSNQPQHF. The CDR3 coding sequence is TGTGCCAGCAGTTTACGGGACAGCAATCAGCCCCAGCATTTT.

About this clonotype itself: The CDR3 does not end in the conserved phenylalanine or tryptophan, so this is likely a read error. V gene TRBV20-1 combines with J gene TRBJ2-3, with 8 bases aligning to TRBD1. Losses at the gene ends were 0 bases for V and 2 bases for J; bases not matched to a gene: 16. CDR3 length equals 19 residues. Germline V CDR1 and CDR2: DFQATT, SNEGSKA (reference sequence). CDR3 protein: CSAREPGQELRRFTDTQYS. DNA for the CDR3: TGCAGTGCTAGAGAGCCGGGACAGGAACTCCGCCGCTTCACAGATACGCAGTATTCT.

The chain recombines TRBV11-2 with TRBJ2-1, with 8 bases aligning to TRBD2. The V gene end was trimmed by 2 bases and the J gene end by 6 bases; junction bases not matched to a gene: 6. The germline V gene encodes CDR1 SGHAT and CDR2 FQNNGV. The CDR3 covers 15 residues. DNA of the CDR3: TGTGCCAGCAGCTTACCAACTAGCGGATGCAATGAGCAGTTCTTC. It translates to CASSLPTSGCNEQFF.

This chain uses TRBV11-2 with TRBJ2-7; 11 bases agree with TRBD2. J was trimmed by 5 bases and V by 8 bases; bases with no gene match: 11. The CDR3 is made up of 15 amino acids. Germline CDR1 is SGHAT and CDR2 is FQNNGV. The CDR3 here is CASGSDPSGRNEQYF. DNA for the CDR3: TGTGCCAGCGGCTCAGATCCTAGCGGGAGGAACGAGCAGTACTTC.

Comments on this clonotype: At one end the junction does not follow the germline gene, possibly because of a read error. The gene calls are TRBV5-1 and TRBJ2-2, with D maybe TRBD1 (5 bases). Germline V lookup: CDR1 SGHRS, CDR2 YFSETQ. The CDR3 totals 15 residues. DNA of the CDR3: TGCGCCAGCAGCTTGGTGCAGGGCTCCACCAGGGAGCTGTTTTTT. Its protein is CASSLVQGSTRELFF.

This clonotype was recorded many times. The chain links TRBV5-6 to TRBJ2-1; 8 bases are a match to TRBD2. Unmatched junction bases numbered 10, after V lost 1 base and J lost 7 bases. Germline V gene sequence: CDR1 SGHDT, CDR2 YYEEEE. The CDR3 length is 16 residues. The CDR3 loop reads CASSLLWSGSYNEQFF. In DNA, the CDR3 is TGTGCCAGCAGCTTGCTGTGGAGCGGGAGTTATAATGAGCAGTTCTTC.

This clonotype was seen ten or more times. The chain joins TRBV6-1 to TRBJ2-7; D not resolved. Trimming left V 10 bases short and J 2 bases short, with 15 bases between. Germline CDR1 is MNHNS and CDR2 is SASEGT. This CDR3 has 13 amino acids. The CDR3: CATDQIGTYEQYF. DNA of the CDR3: TGTGCCACCGATCAAATAGGGACCTACGAGCAGTACTTC.

Notes on this clonotype: Mismatch with germline at one junction end may stem from a read error. V usage is TRBV11-2 and J usage is TRBJ2-3; D might be TRBD1 or TRBD2, each matching 5 bases. The CDR3 contains 16 residues. The germline V gene has CDR1 SGHAT and CDR2 FQNNGV. The CDR3 region is CGSSLAGQPYSDTQYF. The DNA for the CDR3 is TGTGGCAGCAGCCTAGCAGGGCAGCCGTATTCAGATACGCAGTATTTT.

About this clonotype: One end of the junction does not line up with germline, which may come from a read error. This sequence joins TRBV28 and TRBJ2-3; 9 bases align to TRBD2. The CDR3 length is 15 residues. Germline V gives CDR1 MDHEN, CDR2 SYDVKM. The CDR3 spells CASGRREGYTDMQYF. CDR3 nucleotides: TGTGCCAGCGGTAGGCGGGAGGGCTACACAGATATGCAGTATTTT.

Concerning this clonotype itself: A much larger clone sits a single nucleotide away, making a read error possible. The CDR3 does not close with the conserved phenylalanine or tryptophan, likely indicating a read error. CDR3 sequence: CASSQFAGQGARETQYL. The CDR3 DNA is TGTGCCAGCAGCCAGTTCGCGGGACAGGGGGCAAGGGAGACCCAGTACCTC. This chain links TRBV14 with TRBJ2-5, with 12 bases identical to TRBD1. The CDR3 loop spans 17 amino acids. Germline V gene data show CDR1 as SGHDN and CDR2 as FVKESK. The V and J ends lost 3 bases and 5 bases, in that order; junction bases with no gene match: 10.

About this clonotype itself: A much bigger clone sits one base away, suggesting this may be a read error. The chain combines TRBV29-1 with TRBJ2-1, with TRBD1 identical over 7 bases. The CDR3 is 14 residues long. From germline, CDR1 is SQVTM and CDR2 ANQGSEA. The DNA of the CDR3 is TGCAGCGTTGGACAGGGAGCCCCCTACAATGTGCAGTTCTTC. This codes for CSVGQGAPYNVQFF.

The count of this clonotype is one. It is likely a read error, because the conserved phenylalanine at the end of the CDR3 is missing. The chain recombines TRBV11-1 with TRBJ2-7, with 7 bases lining up with TRBD2. The germline gives CDR1 SGHAT, CDR2 FQDESV (reference sequence). This CDR3 contains 15 residues. The CDR3 reads CASSGPDWGDYKQYL. CDR3 nucleotide sequence: TGTGCCAGCAGCGGGCCGGACTGGGGGGACTACAAGCAGTACCTC.

For this clonotype: A read error is possible here, since a much larger clone lies one base away. The chain carries TRBV5-1 and TRBJ2-7, with D perhaps given as TRBD1 or TRBD2 (5 bases each). This CDR3 comprises 13 residues. In germline, CDR1 is SGHRS, CDR2 YFSETQ. V gave up 4 bases and J gave up 1 base, with 9 bases separating them. The CDR3 region is CASSRDGSYEQYF. CDR3 bases: TGCGCCAGCAGCCGGGACGGATCCTACGAGCAGTACTTC.

This clonotype appeared many times. This rearrangement joins TRBV4-1 to TRBJ2-7, with 11 bases identical to TRBD2. The CDR3 sequence is 15 residues long. V gave up 1 base and J gave up 3 bases; unmatched junction bases: 2. Per the germline V gene, CDR1 is MGHRA and CDR2 is YSYEKL. DNA for the CDR3: TGCGCCAGCAGCCAAGGGCTAGCGGGAGGCTACGAGCAGTACTTC. Protein product: CASSQGLAGGYEQYF.

The V call is TRBV6-6, the J call TRBJ2-7; TRBD2 aligns across 14 bases. The germline CDR1 and CDR2 sequences are MNHNY and SVGAGI (reference sequence). The CDR3 contains 16 residues. J lost 5 bases, V lost 8 bases, and 11 bases had no gene match. The CDR3 loop reads CASRTSGRPNKDEQYF. CDR3 bases: TGTGCCAGCCGGACTAGCGGGAGGCCCAATAAAGACGAGCAGTACTTC.

This clonotype was detected ten times or more. The chain has TRBV5-1 and TRBJ2-3; no definite D call. There are 14 residues in the CDR3. Looked up from germline, CDR1 is SGHRS and CDR2 is YFSETQ. The V end was cut by 4 bases, the J end by 4 bases, with 13 bases between. Here the CDR3 DNA reads TGCGCCAGCAGCCCATCCCTTTCGGCAGATACGCAGTATTTT. It translates to CASSPSLSADTQYF.

Concerning this clonotype: A read error may explain this, as a much larger clone is one base away. The chain joins TRBV29-1 to TRBJ1-4; D is perhaps TRBD1 (5 bases). The CDR3 consists of 16 residues. In germline, CDR1 is SQVTM, CDR2 ANQGSEA. The CDR3 region is CGVGAGPGRTNEKLFF. CDR3 bases: TGCGGCGTTGGTGCAGGGCCGGGGAGGACTAATGAAAAACTGTTTTTT.

Regarding this clonotype: An end of the junction does not agree with germline; a read error may underlie this. The chain uses TRBV11-2 and TRBJ2-7, with 11 bases aligning to TRBD2. CDR1 and CDR2 (germline): SGHAT, FQNNGV. This CDR3 is built from 14 residues. CDR3 in DNA: TGTCCCAGCAGCACGCTAGCGGGGGGCTCGGAGCAATACTTC. Translating gives CPSSTLAGGSEQYF. The variable domain in full, with the rest retrieved from reference TRBV11-2 and TRBJ2-7, is EAGVAQSPRYKIIEKRQSVAFWCNPISGHATLYWYQQILGQGPKLLIQFQNNGVVDDSQLPKDRFSAERLKGVDSTLKIQPAKLEDSAVYLCPSSTLAGGSEQYFGPGTRLTVT.

In the case of this clonotype: A much larger clone lies one base from this, so it may be a read error. DNA of the CDR3: TGTGCCAGCTCAGCCACAGGCCCCGGGACAGCCTACGAGCAGTACTTC. Protein sequence: CASSATGPGTAYEQYF. This chain connects TRBV18 to TRBJ2-7; 7 bases agree with TRBD1. V lost 5 bases to trimming and J lost 2 bases; unmatched junction nucleotides: 12. CDR1 is KGHSH and CDR2 is LQKENI in the germline V gene. The CDR3 contains 16 residues.

A note on this clonotype: The CDR3 end shows no conserved phenylalanine or tryptophan, and so a read error is likely. The chain is built from TRBV29-1 and TRBJ2-2, with a possible D match to TRBD2 (7 bases). This CDR3 is built from 14 residues. Germline V CDR1 and CDR2: SQVTM, ANQGSEA. The CDR3 loop is CSAARGAGHGKLFS. The CDR3 DNA is TGCAGCGCCGCTCGGGGGGCCGGCCACGGGAAGCTGTTTTCT.

Worth noting for this clonotype: A much larger clone differs from this one at a single base, so this may be a read error. The J gene is TRBJ2-1, the V gene TRBV5-1; 10 nucleotides line up with TRBD2. Looked up from germline, CDR1 is SGHRS and CDR2 is YFSETQ. The CDR3 contains 17 residues. CDR3 nucleotide sequence: TGCGCCAGCAGCTTGGCGAAATCTACTAGCGGGAACAATGAGCATTTCTTC. Translation: CASSLAKSTSGNNEHFF.

This clonotype was seen only once. Just one base apart from a much larger clone, this may be a read error. The V gene is TRBV5-1, the J gene TRBJ2-7; D ambiguous. The CDR3 consists of 12 residues. The germline V gene has CDR1 SGHRS and CDR2 YFSETQ. Trimming pared 0 bases from V and 12 bases from J, leaving 13 bases between. In DNA form, the CDR3 reads TGCGCCAGCAGCTTGGAAAACGGGCCCGTGTACTTC. It translates to CASSLENGPVYF.

This clonotype was recorded only once. Since a much larger clone is just one base distant, this may be a read error. The chain links TRBV4-1 to TRBJ2-1; 11 bases are shared with TRBD2. Germline values: CDR1 MGHRA, CDR2 YSYEKL. The ends lost 1 base at V and 9 bases at J; junction bases unmatched: 5. The CDR3 is 15 amino acids. CDR3 sequence: CASSQVLAGVGEQFF. CDR3 nucleotide sequence: TGCGCCAGCAGCCAAGTACTAGCGGGAGTCGGTGAGCAGTTCTTC.

Remarks on this clonotype: One end of the junction is discordant with germline, which a read error may explain. The rearrangement links TRBV11-3 to TRBJ2-1, with TRBD2 as a possible D gene (5 bases). The CDR3 extends over 16 amino acids. The V gene's germline CDR1 is SGHNT and CDR2 YENEEA. The CDR3 coding sequence is TGTACCAGCGGAAAGGGCGTAGGCGAAAAGGACAATGAGCAGTTCTTC. Its protein is CTSGKGVGEKDNEQFF. Drawing the rest from reference TRBV11-3 and TRBJ2-1, the complete variable domain is EAGVVQSPRYKIIEKKQPVAFWCNPISGHNTLYWYLQNLGQGPELLIRYENEEAVDDSQLPKDRFSAERLKGVDSTLKIQPAELGDSAVYLCTSGKGVGEKDNEQFFGPGTRLTVL.

This clonotype was seen just once. The chain carries TRBV7-9 and TRBJ1-1, with 8 positions matching TRBD1. Trimming removed 7 bases from V and 5 bases from J; junction bases left unmatched: 9. Germline V gene data show CDR1 as SEHNR and CDR2 as FQNEAQ (reference sequence). This CDR3 comprises 14 residues. CDR3 nucleotide sequence: TGTGCCAGCAACCCAGGACAGGGTGGGACTGAAGCTTTCTTT. Residues: CASNPGQGGTEAFF.

Concerning this clonotype itself: Relative to the germline gene, one junction end is altered; a read error may explain this. The J gene is TRBJ2-3, the V gene TRBV12-5, with 8 bases identical to TRBD1. This CDR3 comprises 15 residues. From germline, CDR1 is LGHNT and CDR2 FRNRAP. CDR3 nucleotide sequence: TGTGCTAGTGGTTTGGGGCCAGGGGGCACAGATATGCAGTATTTT. Translating it yields CASGLGPGGTDMQYF.